The T cell receptor (beta chain) under discussion was sequenced for a study of T cells in Graves' hyperthyroidism and ophthalmopathy. Broader study findings: Model predictions of ophthalmopathy came a median around 6.5 months before onset. From stable hyperthyroidism, ophthalmopathy was set apart by a 13 V-J model.

This CDR3 is built from 14 residues. CDR1 is LNHNV and CDR2 is YYDKDF in the germline V gene (reference sequence). Trimming cost V 0 bases and J 1 base, with 7 bases left between them. Lactation, pregnancy, other autoimmune disease or uncontrolled infection excluded patients. From more than 9.5 ml of fresh peripheral blood, PBMCs were isolated. From RNA transcripts, TCR beta CDR3 regions were amplified. During a first-round RT-PCR of the TCR CDR3, the HTBI primer set was used. TCRdb processed the multiplex PCR reads anew with MiXCR; each CDR3 protein has one entry. The sample records some 600,000 distinct CDR3 sequences, approximately 15% being singletons. This clonotype was found many times. The antigen remains undetermined.

Sequenced: blood. The rearrangement joins TRBV15 to TRBJ2-7; D is undetermined. The TCR sequence derives from a woman in her twenties or thirties with Graves' hyperthyroidism that later progressed to Graves' ophthalmopathy. The CDR3 DNA reads TGTGCCACCAGCAGAGATCGGGCGTCCTACGAGCAGTACTTC. This gives the protein CATSRDRASYEQYF.